This TCR beta chain was retrieved from a study of T-cell reconstitution after alpha-beta-depleted transplantation in children. Study findings and constraints: Where alpha-beta T cells came from about two months after transplant was reportedly several hundred expanded graft clones. Newly produced T cells mostly provided counts and TCRbeta diversity after one year, as hyperexpanded clones declined. The study traced high day-60 TCRbeta diversity in some patients to surviving recipient T cells and thymic progenitors.

Unique molecular identifiers were incorporated into the prepared TCRbeta library. TCRdb reprocessed the PCR reads via MiXCR and lists one record per CDR3 protein. Of 140,000 or so distinct CDR3 sequences in the sample, about 9% were seen once. The CDR3 length is 14 residues. V lost 6 bases to trimming and J lost 4 bases, with 15 bases between them. This clonotype has ten or more counts. The antigen is undetermined. This TCR derives from a female patient aged 2-9 years who had a stem cell transplant for congenital amegakaryocytic thrombocytopenia, so the T cells may come from the graft donor. This specimen consisted of PBMCs, mostly from graft donor cells, obtained 180 days after TCRalphabeta/CD19-depleted stem cell transplant. The chain is built from TRBV12-3 or TRBV12-4 and TRBJ1-1; D is uncertain. Here the CDR3 reads CASRPTGSSTEAFF. DNA for the CDR3: TGTGCCAGCAGACCCACGGGGAGTAGCACTGAAGCTTTCTTT.